This section outlines one T cell receptor (beta chain) sequence together with its context. It lacks a known antigen. Qualities for individual bases were not recorded, and no much larger clone is one base off. This sample was taken from a study of T cells in Graves' hyperthyroidism and ophthalmopathy (dated by TCRdb to about 2019). Study-level background: Peripheral blood samples were taken at the time of initial diagnosis, prior to any treatment. A discovery cohort of about a hundred patients, roughly 40 with Graves' ophthalmopathy and 57 with stable Graves' hyperthyroidism, was used to find distinguishing TCR V-J signatures. An independent validation cohort of some 18 hyperthyroidism patients and more than 15 patients who later progressed to ophthalmopathy tested prospective prediction of ophthalmopathy. The 75 to 100 discovery patients were randomly divided into training and test sets at a 7:3 ratio. In addition, the study compared T-cell repertoires in thyroid tissue and in blood from roughly six Graves' hyperthyroidism patients. Once sampling was done, hyperthyroidism patients were given methimazole at a starting dose of 30 mg daily, whereas ophthalmopathy patients were given high-dose intravenous methylprednisolone. The paper reports TCR Vbeta CDR3 sequencing of fewer than 150 peripheral blood samples: approximately 41 ophthalmopathy, fewer than 80 hyperthyroidism and around 17 progressor patients.

According to the germline V gene, CDR1 reads LGHNT and CDR2 reads FRNRAP. V has 0 bases trimmed and J has 2 bases trimmed; junction bases matching no gene number 9. Inclusive of the bounding cysteine and phenylalanine, the CDR3 is 17 residues long. Only the CDR3 portion is preserved as DNA: 51 bases, with reading frame beginning at the first base. The investigation overall reported the following: Most expanded thyroid clonotypes (frequency above 0.001) were also detected in blood, suggesting blood repertoires may reflect thyroid immune responses. In cross-validation, a model built on a 13 V-J signature told ophthalmopathy apart from stable hyperthyroidism with roughly 87% sensitivity and roughly 83% specificity, and in testing the same model reached 80%/75%. Sample size was not statistically predetermined, and investigators were not blinded to group allocation. In validation, progression to ophthalmopathy was predicted by the model with 70.59% sensitivity and 72.22% specificity, a median of approximately 6.5 months before onset.

The TCR beta CDR3 regions were amplified from RNA transcripts. The TCR CDR3 was subjected to a first round of RT-PCR using the HTBI primer set and the Qiagen OneStep RT-PCR kit. Libraries were constructed in a second round of multiplex PCR, after which size selection and purification were performed. Paired-end sequencing of the libraries was performed with 100 bp reads on an Illumina HiSeq2000. Under the source paper's analysis protocol: SOAPnuke was used to process the raw data, removing reads that contained adapters or uncalled bases, had a mean Phred below 15, or lacked an exact match to the constant primer or identifier. High-quality paired reads were merged with COPE v1.2.5, and unique nucleotide sequences were defined as clonotypes. MiTCR v1.1 was used to align the clonotypes against IMGT TRBV, TRBD and TRBJ reference segments. The analysis included only V-J combinations with a frequency above 0.0001, which together covered more than 98% of the repertoires. The TCS score was defined as the ratio of F50 (clonal expansion) to E x V (chaos), calculated using BLOSUM62-based TCRdist between CDR3 peptides within each V-J. Welch's t-statistics and random forest reduced roughly 540 V-J features to 10 to 15, which were used in a naive Bayes classifier (R e1071). TCRdb redid the processing of the public reads, applying fastp at Q25 and MiXCR, and retained in-frame beta chains. Rows with a matching CDR3 protein are joined into one entry that keeps the most common DNA and genes. Here the V and J calls rest on TCRdb's processing, not on the authors' analysis. For this sample the table gives about 710,000 distinct CDR3 sequences, of which about a sixth were detected only once. Around 7.7% of the sample is taken by the ten largest.

Stable Graves' hyperthyroidism was defined as the absence of progression to ophthalmopathy over 18 months of follow-up. Hyperthyroidism patients were aged 18 to 65 years and newly diagnosed, with disease duration of less than 2 months. Patients with uncontrolled infections, other autoimmune diseases, pregnancy or lactation were excluded. Clinical symptoms, serum thyroxine and TRAb, thyroid ultrasound, and orbital computed tomography formed the basis for the diagnoses. PBMCs were isolated from 10 ml of fresh peripheral blood by Ficoll-Paque density gradient centrifugation. Trizol reagent was used to extract total RNA, and RNA quality was then checked on an Agilent 2100 Bioanalyzer.

The receptor was derived from a man younger than 30 with Graves' hyperthyroidism. The sample comprised blood. The chain links TRBV12-5 with TRBJ2-7, with 8 bases matching TRBD2. The CDR3 sequence is CASGLVVSSGSAYEQYF. Here is the DNA: TGTGCTAGTGGTTTGGTGGTTTCAAGCGGGAGCGCCTACGAGCAGTACTTC.